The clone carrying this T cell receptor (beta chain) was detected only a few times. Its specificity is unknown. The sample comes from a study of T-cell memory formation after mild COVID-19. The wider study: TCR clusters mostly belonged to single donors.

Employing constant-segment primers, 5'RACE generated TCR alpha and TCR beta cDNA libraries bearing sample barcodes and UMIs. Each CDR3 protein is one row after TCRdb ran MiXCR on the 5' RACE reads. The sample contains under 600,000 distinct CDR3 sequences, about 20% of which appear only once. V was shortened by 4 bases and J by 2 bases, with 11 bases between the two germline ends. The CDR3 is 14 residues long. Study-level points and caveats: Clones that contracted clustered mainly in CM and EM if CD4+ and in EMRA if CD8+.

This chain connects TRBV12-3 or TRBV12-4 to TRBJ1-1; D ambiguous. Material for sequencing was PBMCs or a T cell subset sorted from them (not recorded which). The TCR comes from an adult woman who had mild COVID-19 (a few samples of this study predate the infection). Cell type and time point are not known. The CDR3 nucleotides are TGTGCCAGCAGTTACAAGCCAGGCAACACTGAAGCTTTCTTT. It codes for CASSYKPGNTEAFF.